A selection of T cell receptor beta chains follows, all from one sample in a study of lymphopenia after photon versus proton radiotherapy. Generated by immunoSEQ multiplex PCR, the TCRdb table keeps only in-frame clones and is missing some. The profile shows 30,000 to 45,000 clones, over 65% of them singletons. The sequenced sample was peripheral blood, obtained from a patient treated with photon-based radiotherapy. These receptors were obtained from a man in his forties or fifties with gastric cancer. Both conserved end residues are part of each CDR3. D genes are given only for firm matches. Expanded clones get a size class; other rows say once, few or many, or leave the size out.

v_gene	d_gene	j_gene	abundance	CDR3aa	CDR3nt
TRBV2	NA	TRBJ2-7	few	CASTGRLDYEQYF	TGTGCCAGCACAGGCCGTCTAGACTACGAGCAGTACTTC
TRBV27	TRBD1	TRBJ2-7	once	CASGRDSSYEQYF	TGTGCCAGCGGCCGGGACAGCTCCTACGAGCAGTACTTC
TRBV4-2	TRBD1	TRBJ1-6	NA	CASSQGGTEYSPLHF	TGTGCCAGCAGCCAAGGAGGGACAGAGTATTCACCCCTCCACTTT
TRBV28	TRBD1	TRBJ1-1	NA	CASSFYDRGSMNTEAFF	TGTGCCAGCAGTTTTTATGACAGGGGAAGTATGAACACTGAAGCTTTCTTT
TRBV28	TRBD2	TRBJ2-1	NA	CASSFGAGGVNEQFF	TGTGCCAGCAGTTTCGGAGCGGGAGGGGTCAATGAGCAGTTCTTC
TRBV28	TRBD1	TRBJ2-7	NA	CASSTNRDRVSYEQYF	TGTGCCAGCAGCACCAACCGGGACAGGGTATCCTACGAGCAGTACTTC
TRBV7-2	NA	TRBJ1-3	NA	CASSFRDILSVGNTIYF	TGTGCCAGCAGCTTTCGCGACATCCTTAGCGTTGGAAACACCATATATTTT
TRBV30	NA	TRBJ2-7	NA	CAWNYRDEVSEQYF	TGTGCCTGGAATTACCGGGACGAAGTTTCCGAGCAGTACTTC
TRBV11-3	TRBD1	TRBJ1-2	NA	CASSLGGVTGAYGYTF	TGTGCCAGCAGCTTAGGGGGGGTGACAGGGGCATATGGCTACACCTTC
TRBV6-5	TRBD1	TRBJ1-1	NA	CASSLEGATDEAFF	TGTGCCAGCAGCCTAGAGGGGGCGACGGATGAAGCTTTCTTT
TRBV7-6	NA	TRBJ2-5	NA	CASSSQGETQYF	TGTGCCAGCAGCTCACAAGGAGAGACCCAGTACTTC
TRBV7-9	NA	TRBJ2-3	NA	CASSLEAGDTQYF	TGTGCCAGCAGTTTGGAAGCGGGTGATACGCAGTATTTT
TRBV18	NA	TRBJ2-1	few	CASSPLSAANSYNEQFF	TGTGCCAGCTCACCACTCTCGGCGGCTAACTCCTACAATGAGCAGTTCTTC
TRBV30	NA	TRBJ1-5	NA	CAWSAGVNQPQHF	TGTGCCTGGAGTGCCGGTGTGAATCAGCCCCAGCATTTT
TRBV5-4	TRBD1	TRBJ1-3	NA	CASSLGSDRGSGNTIYF	TGTGCCAGCAGCTTGGGATCTGACAGGGGTTCTGGAAACACCATATATTTT
TRBV14	NA	TRBJ2-7	NA	CASSLLEGYEQYF	TGTGCCAGCAGCCTGTTGGAGGGGTACGAGCAGTACTTC
TRBV5-1	NA	TRBJ2-1	NA	CASSLSRGSNEQFF	TGCGCCAGCAGCTTGTCCAGGGGTAGCAATGAGCAGTTCTTC
TRBV2	NA	TRBJ2-2	NA	CASSEVGNSSPGELFF	TGTGCCAGCAGTGAAGTCGGAAATTCTAGCCCCGGGGAGCTGTTTTTT
TRBV14	TRBD2	TRBJ2-3	NA	CASSRSGRARDTQYF	TGTGCCAGCAGCCGTAGCGGGAGGGCCCGGGATACGCAGTATTTT
TRBV11-2	TRBD1	TRBJ2-4	NA	CASSSRPGTDKNIQYF	TGTGCCAGCAGCTCCCGACCGGGGACAGACAAAAACATTCAGTACTTC
TRBV27	NA	TRBJ2-4	NA	CASSLSYLDIQYF	TGTGCCAGCAGTTTGTCATACTTGGACATTCAGTACTTC
TRBV5-4	TRBD2	TRBJ2-3	NA	CASSFPSSGGRDTDTQYF	TGTGCCAGCAGCTTTCCTTCCTCGGGAGGCCGTGACACAGATACGCAGTATTTT
TRBV2	NA	TRBJ2-5	NA	CASRILATQYF	TGTGCCAGCAGAATTTTAGCGACCCAGTACTTC
TRBV4-1	NA	TRBJ2-5	NA	CASSPTDRSQETQYF	TGCGCCAGCAGCCCTACCGACAGATCCCAAGAGACCCAGTACTTC
TRBV4-2	NA	TRBJ1-1	once	CASSQDYQLNTEAFF	TGTGCCAGCAGCCAAGATTACCAGCTGAACACTGAAGCTTTCTTT
TRBV9	NA	TRBJ2-1	NA	CASSVYDSSYNEQFF	TGTGCCAGCAGCGTATACGACAGCTCCTACAATGAGCAGTTCTTC
TRBV5-1	TRBD1	TRBJ1-1	NA	CASSPQGAGTEAFF	TGCGCCAGCAGTCCCCAGGGGGCTGGAACTGAAGCTTTCTTT
TRBV7-9	TRBD1	TRBJ2-1	NA	CASSRTGINEQFF	TGTGCCAGCAGCAGGACAGGGATCAATGAGCAGTTCTTC
TRBV7-8	NA	TRBJ1-2	NA	CASSLGRGTNYGYTF	TGTGCCAGCAGCTTAGGCCGTGGGACTAACTATGGCTACACCTTC
TRBV7-9	NA	TRBJ1-5	NA	CASQGGSGASNQPQHF	TGTGCCAGCCAAGGGGGGTCAGGGGCTAGCAATCAGCCCCAGCATTTT
TRBV15	NA	TRBJ1-5	NA	CATSRTGRNSNQPQHF	TGTGCCACCAGCAGAACGGGCAGGAATAGCAATCAGCCCCAGCATTTT
TRBV30	TRBD1	TRBJ1-4	NA	CAWRPGTGYEKLFF	TGTGCCTGGAGGCCCGGGACAGGATATGAAAAACTGTTTTTT
TRBV7-3	NA	TRBJ2-5	NA	CASSSTEGETQYF	TGTGCCAGCAGCTCGACTGAGGGGGAGACCCAGTACTTC
TRBV18	NA	TRBJ2-6	NA	CASSPVSSSGANVLTF	TGTGCCAGCTCACCAGTGTCGAGTTCTGGGGCCAACGTCCTGACTTTC
TRBV29-1	NA	TRBJ2-3	NA	CSVAGLSTDTQYF	TGCAGCGTTGCCGGGCTCAGCACAGATACGCAGTATTTT
TRBV5-1	NA	TRBJ2-2	NA	CASSSTDNTGELFF	TGCGCCAGCAGCTCCACCGACAACACCGGGGAGCTGTTTTTT
TRBV4-1	NA	TRBJ2-7	NA	CASSHHKELGSYEQYF	TGCGCCAGCAGCCACCACAAGGAGTTGGGCTCCTACGAGCAGTACTTC
TRBV11-1	NA	TRBJ2-6	NA	CASSLFTGANVLTF	TGTGCCAGCAGCTTATTCACTGGGGCCAACGTCCTGACTTTC
TRBV7-5	NA	TRBJ2-3	NA	CASSQSGDTQYF	TGTGCCAGCAGCCAGTCGGGGGATACGCAGTATTTT
TRBV20-1	TRBD2	TRBJ2-1	NA	CSARTSGEQFF	TGCAGTGCAAGGACTAGCGGTGAGCAGTTCTTC
TRBV6-6	NA	TRBJ2-3	NA	CASSYGGSDTQYF	TGTGCCAGCAGTTACGGGGGCTCAGATACGCAGTATTTT
TRBV15	TRBD1	TRBJ1-2	NA	CATSASWQGAYGYTF	TGTGCCACCAGCGCCAGTTGGCAGGGGGCCTATGGCTACACCTTC
TRBV27	TRBD1	TRBJ2-5	NA	CASSLEGGTGPGTQYF	TGTGCCAGCAGTTTAGAGGGTGGGACAGGGCCTGGGACCCAGTACTTC
TRBV4-1	TRBD1	TRBJ2-3	NA	CASSHQSGQKGDTQYF	TGCGCCAGCAGCCACCAATCGGGACAGAAGGGAGATACGCAGTATTTT